A single sample is the source of the 8 T cell receptor beta chains below, sequenced in a study of T cell repertoires in cytomegalovirus infection. These receptors' antigens are unknown. From the reads, TCRdb called clonotypes with MiXCR, one entry per CDR3 protein. This sample yields 750,000 to 950,000 distinct CDR3 sequences, of which 25% to 35% are seen a single time; less than 15% belongs to the top ten. The specimen was cultured CD8+ T cells from PBMCs, collected from culture after CMV antigen stimulation. Receptor source: a human donor in good health (CMV status not recorded). Some clones in this sample may be carry-over from other donors' samples.

The rearrangement links TRBV2 to TRBJ2-1; 10 bases match TRBD1. This CDR3 is built from 17 residues. Germline values: CDR1 SNHLY, CDR2 FYNNEI. With 7 bases clipped from V and 0 bases from J, the junction kept 9 bases outside the gene matches. The CDR3 DNA reads as TGTGCCAGCACGGGACAGGGGAAGAGGGGCTCCTACAATGAGCAGTTCTTC. Translated: CASTGQGKRGSYNEQFF.

The chain couples TRBV7-6 to TRBJ2-1; 8 nucleotides match TRBD2. V gave up 1 base and J gave up 9 bases; unmatched junction bases: 8. In germline, CDR1 is SGHVS, CDR2 FNYEAQ. This CDR3 comprises 15 residues. The CDR3 here is CASSLVAGGQSEQFF. CDR3 bases: TGTGCCAGCAGCTTAGTCGCGGGGGGCCAGAGTGAGCAGTTCTTC.

At least ten counts were recorded for this clonotype. This rearrangement joins TRBV12-3 or TRBV12-4 to TRBJ1-4; D call uncertain. Trimming shortened V by 6 bases and J by 5 bases, and 7 bases separated the two germline ends. This CDR3 has 12 amino acids. The CDR3 protein is CASSRGNEKLFF. In DNA form, the CDR3 reads TGTGCCAGCAGCAGAGGGAATGAAAAACTGTTTTTT.

This clonotype occurred a few times. The chain joins TRBV7-8 to TRBJ1-5; 9 bases align to TRBD1. The CDR3 sequence is 15 residues long. V dropped 6 bases and J dropped 7; count of bases not matched to a gene: 10. CDR1 is SGHVS, CDR2 FQNEAQ, per germline. In DNA, the CDR3 is TGTGCCAGCAGTCAAGGAAACAGGGGGCACCAGCCCCAGCATTTT. This sequence encodes CASSQGNRGHQPQHF.

The chain joins TRBV6-2 or TRBV6-3 to TRBJ1-5; D is uncertain. This CDR3 region has 13 residues. CDR1 is MNHEY and CDR2 is SVGEGT in the germline V gene. V was cut by 6 bases and J by 4 bases, with 10 bases left in between. The CDR3 region has the DNA TGTGCCAGCAGCCACGTCCTTAATCAGCCCCAGCATTTT. Translating gives CASSHVLNQPQHF.

V gene TRBV15 combines with J gene TRBJ1-5; 11 nucleotides align to TRBD1. CDR3 size: 17 residues. J gave up 11 bases and V 1 base, and 13 bases lay outside the gene matches. Germline V lookup: CDR1 LNHNV, CDR2 YYDKDF (reference sequence). The CDR3 loop is CATSRGRGGQGVSTQHF. CDR3 DNA sequence: TGTGCCACCAGCAGAGGGCGAGGGGGACAGGGGGTCTCGACCCAGCATTTT.

At least ten counts were recorded for this clonotype. The chain recombines TRBV7-9 with TRBJ1-1; no clear D. The CDR3 runs to 16 residues. The V gene's germline CDR1 is SEHNR and CDR2 FQNEAQ (reference sequence). V was cut by 0 bases and J by 4 bases, with 15 bases left in between. The CDR3 sequence: CASSLARVGGGTEAFF. Written as DNA, the CDR3 is TGTGCCAGCAGCTTAGCGCGAGTAGGAGGCGGCACTGAAGCTTTCTTT. Full variable domain (outside the CDR3, taken from reference TRBV7-9 and TRBJ1-1): DTGVSQNPRHKITKRGQNVTFRCDPISEHNRLYWYRQTLGQGPEFLTYFQNEAQLEKSRLLSDRFSAERPKGSFSTLEIQRTEQGDSAMYLCASSLARVGGGTEAFFGQGTRLTVV.

The V and J genes are TRBV14 and TRBJ1-1, with 8 bases aligning to TRBD1. The germline V gene encodes CDR1 SGHDN and CDR2 FVKESK. Unmatched junction bases numbered 6, after V lost 4 bases and J lost 5 bases. CDR3 length: 14 amino acids. CDR3 coding DNA: TGTGCCAGCAGCCGTTCAGGGGGCTGGACTGAAGCTTTCTTT. This encodes CASSRSGGWTEAFF. Full variable domain (rest looked up from reference TRBV14 and TRBJ1-1): EAGVTQFPSHSVIEKGQTVTLRCDPISGHDNLYWYRRVMGKEIKFLLHFVKESKQDESGMPNNRFLAERTGGTYSTLKVQPAELEDSGVYFCASSRSGGWTEAFFGQGTRLTVV.